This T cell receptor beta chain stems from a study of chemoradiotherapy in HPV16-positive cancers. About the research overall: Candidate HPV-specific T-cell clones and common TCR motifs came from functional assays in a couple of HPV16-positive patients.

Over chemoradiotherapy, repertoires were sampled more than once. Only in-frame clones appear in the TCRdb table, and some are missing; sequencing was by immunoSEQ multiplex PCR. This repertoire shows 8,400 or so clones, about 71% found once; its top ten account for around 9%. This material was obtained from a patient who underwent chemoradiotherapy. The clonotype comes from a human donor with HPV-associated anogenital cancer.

The CDR3 DNA reads TGTGCCAGCAGTGAAATTGGGACCGGGGAGCTGTTTTTT. This sequence encodes CASSEIGTGELFF. The rearrangement uses TRBV2 and TRBJ2-2; no firm D call. Germline values: CDR1 SNHLY, CDR2 FYNNEI. CDR3 size: 13 residues. Trimming left V 2 bases short and J 5 bases short, with 6 bases between. Based on the CDR3 plus reference TRBV2 and TRBJ2-2, the full variable domain is EPEVTQTPSHQVTQMGQEVILRCVPISNHLYFYWYRQILGQKVEFLVSFYNNEISEKSEIFDDQFSVERPDGSNFTLKIRSTKLEDSAMYFCASSEIGTGELFFGEGSRLTVL.